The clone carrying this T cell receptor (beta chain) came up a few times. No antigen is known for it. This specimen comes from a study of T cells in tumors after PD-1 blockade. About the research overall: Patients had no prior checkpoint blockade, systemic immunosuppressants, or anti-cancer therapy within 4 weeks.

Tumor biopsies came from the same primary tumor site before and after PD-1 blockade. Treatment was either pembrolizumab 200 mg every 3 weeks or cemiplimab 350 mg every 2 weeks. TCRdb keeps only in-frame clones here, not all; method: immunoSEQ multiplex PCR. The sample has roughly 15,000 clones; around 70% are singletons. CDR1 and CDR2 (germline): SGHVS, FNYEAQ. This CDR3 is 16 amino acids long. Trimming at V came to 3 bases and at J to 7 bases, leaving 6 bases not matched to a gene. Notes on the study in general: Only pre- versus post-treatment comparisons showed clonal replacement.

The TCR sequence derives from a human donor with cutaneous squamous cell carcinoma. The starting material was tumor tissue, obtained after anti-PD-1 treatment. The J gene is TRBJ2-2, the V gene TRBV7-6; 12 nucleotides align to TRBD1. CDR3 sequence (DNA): TGTGCCAGCAGCTTGGGGACAGGGGGCTTGGACGGGGAGCTGTTTTTT. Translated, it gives CASSLGTGGLDGELFF.